The rows below give T cell receptor beta chains drawn from one sample of a study of shared clonotypes between healthy human individuals. Here immunoSEQ multiplex PCR was the method, and the copy in TCRdb shows in-frame clones only, minus some. The table lists about 2.2 million clones, around 95% of them singletons. Material for sequencing was naive CD8+ T cells from PBMCs. The receptors derive from a man between 18 and 35 years old in good health. Some clones in this sample may be carry-over from other donors' samples. The CDR3 runs from the conserved cysteine through the conserved F or W. Where a row states a size, it is once, few, many or the class of an expanded clone; other rows omit it.

J gene: TRBJ1-4
clone size: once
V gene: TRBV9
CDR3 protein: CASSAGTGVEKLFF

J gene: TRBJ1-1
clone size: .
V gene: TRBV30
CDR3 protein: CAWSVGGGTEAFF

J gene: TRBJ1-1
clone size: .
V gene: TRBV5-4
CDR3 protein: CASSYDRAVNTEAFF

J gene: TRBJ2-7
clone size: .
V gene: TRBV9
CDR3 protein: CASSVGGHVLYEQYF

J gene: TRBJ1-1
clone size: .
V gene: TRBV7-9
CDR3 protein: CASNSHQEAFF

J gene: TRBJ2-1
clone size: once
V gene: TRBV7-9
CDR3 protein: CASSYPAGVRNEQFF

J gene: TRBJ2-7
clone size: .
V gene: TRBV9
CDR3 protein: CASSVGRGGTGVHEQYF

J gene: TRBJ2-7
clone size: once
V gene: TRBV27
CDR3 protein: CASRTLGNYEQYF

J gene: TRBJ1-1
clone size: few
V gene: TRBV29-1
CDR3 protein: CSVIRDGEAFF

J gene: TRBJ2-3
clone size: .
V gene: TRBV28
CDR3 protein: CASSWGLAESTDTQYF

J gene: TRBJ2-7
clone size: .
V gene: TRBV9
CDR3 protein: CASSARTGREQYF

J gene: TRBJ1-1
clone size: .
V gene: TRBV14
CDR3 protein: CASRVALTTEAFF

J gene: TRBJ2-1
clone size: .
V gene: TRBV28
CDR3 protein: CASSPPDPYNEQFF

J gene: TRBJ2-7
clone size: .
V gene: TRBV28
CDR3 protein: CASRQGQGGDEQYF

J gene: TRBJ2-2
clone size: once
V gene: TRBV7-3
CDR3 protein: CASSFTAGELFF

J gene: TRBJ1-1
clone size: .
V gene: TRBV28
CDR3 protein: CASQPGLNTEAFF

J gene: TRBJ2-7
clone size: .
V gene: TRBV7-6
CDR3 protein: CASSPLGDSYEQYF

J gene: TRBJ1-2
clone size: .
V gene: TRBV6-1
CDR3 protein: CASSATLGQGIGGYTF

J gene: TRBJ2-5
clone size: .
V gene: TRBV27
CDR3 protein: CASSPGIGGRETQYF

J gene: TRBJ2-5
clone size: .
V gene: TRBV13
CDR3 protein: CASSSWAASGSAETQYF

J gene: TRBJ1-2
clone size: .
V gene: TRBV6-6
CDR3 protein: CASSYRVDYGYTF

J gene: TRBJ2-2
clone size: .
V gene: TRBV5-6
CDR3 protein: CASSFAGELFF

J gene: TRBJ1-1
clone size: .
V gene: TRBV4-3
CDR3 protein: CASSQVSQGGPNTEAFF

J gene: TRBJ1-1
clone size: .
V gene: TRBV7-6
CDR3 protein: CASSLGKNTEAFF

J gene: TRBJ2-1
clone size: .
V gene: TRBV7-2
CDR3 protein: CASSLGFWGRAEEQFF

J gene: TRBJ2-4
clone size: .
V gene: TRBV27
CDR3 protein: CASSPLSKNIQYF

J gene: TRBJ1-1
clone size: few
V gene: TRBV6-5
CDR3 protein: CASSQDRGTEAFF

J gene: TRBJ1-1
clone size: .
V gene: TRBV19
CDR3 protein: CASSMTPIGTEAFF

J gene: TRBJ2-7
clone size: .
V gene: TRBV21-1
CDR3 protein: CASSKGDRFSYEQYF